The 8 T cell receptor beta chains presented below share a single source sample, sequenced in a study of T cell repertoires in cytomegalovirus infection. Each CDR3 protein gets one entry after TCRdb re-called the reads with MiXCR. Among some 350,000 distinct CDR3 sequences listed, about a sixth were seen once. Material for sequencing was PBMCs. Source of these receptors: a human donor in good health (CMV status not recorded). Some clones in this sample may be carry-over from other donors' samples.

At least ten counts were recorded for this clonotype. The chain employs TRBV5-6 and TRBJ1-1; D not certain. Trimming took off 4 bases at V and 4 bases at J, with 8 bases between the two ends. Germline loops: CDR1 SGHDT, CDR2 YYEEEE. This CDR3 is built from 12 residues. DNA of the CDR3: TGTGCCAGCAGCACCTCGGGCACTGAAGCTTTCTTT. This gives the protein CASSTSGTEAFF.

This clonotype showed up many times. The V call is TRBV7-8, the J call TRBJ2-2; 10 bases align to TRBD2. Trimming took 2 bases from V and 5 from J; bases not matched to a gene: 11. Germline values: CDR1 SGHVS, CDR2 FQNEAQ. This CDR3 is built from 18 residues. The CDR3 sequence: CASSLSARERGGTGELFF. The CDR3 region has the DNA TGTGCCAGCAGCTTAAGTGCGCGTGAGCGGGGGGGAACCGGGGAGCTGTTTTTT.

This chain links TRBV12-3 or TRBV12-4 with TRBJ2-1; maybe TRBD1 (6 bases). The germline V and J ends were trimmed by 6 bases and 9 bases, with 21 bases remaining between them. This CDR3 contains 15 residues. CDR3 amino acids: CASSFTGSGIPEQFF. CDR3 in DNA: TGTGCCAGCAGCTTTACAGGGTCGGGGATCCCTGAGCAGTTCTTC.

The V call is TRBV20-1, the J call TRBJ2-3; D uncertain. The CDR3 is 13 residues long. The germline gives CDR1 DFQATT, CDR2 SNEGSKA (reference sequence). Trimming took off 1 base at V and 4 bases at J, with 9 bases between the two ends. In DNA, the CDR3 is TGCAGTGCTAGAGTCGGTGGGGCAGATACGCAGTATTTT. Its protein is CSARVGGADTQYF.

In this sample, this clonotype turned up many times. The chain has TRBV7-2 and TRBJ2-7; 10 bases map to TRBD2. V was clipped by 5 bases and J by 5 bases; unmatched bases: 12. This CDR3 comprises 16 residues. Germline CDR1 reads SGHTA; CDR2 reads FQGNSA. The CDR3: CASSPHPSGSSDEQYF. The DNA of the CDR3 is TGTGCCAGCAGCCCCCACCCTAGCGGGAGTTCCGACGAGCAGTACTTC.

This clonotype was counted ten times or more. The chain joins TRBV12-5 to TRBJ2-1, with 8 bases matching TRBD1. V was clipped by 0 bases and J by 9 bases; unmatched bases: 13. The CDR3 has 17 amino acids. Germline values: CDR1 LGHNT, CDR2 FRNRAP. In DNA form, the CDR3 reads TGTGCTAGTGGTTTGGTACGATTCGGACAGGGACTTCGTGAGCAGTTCTTC. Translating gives CASGLVRFGQGLREQFF.

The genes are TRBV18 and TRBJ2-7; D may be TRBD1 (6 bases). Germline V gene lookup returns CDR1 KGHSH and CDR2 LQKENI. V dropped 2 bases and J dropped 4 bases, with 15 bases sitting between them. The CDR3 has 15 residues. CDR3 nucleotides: TGTGCCAGCTCACCAAGGGCAGGGGTTTTATACGAGCAGTACTTC. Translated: CASSPRAGVLYEQYF.

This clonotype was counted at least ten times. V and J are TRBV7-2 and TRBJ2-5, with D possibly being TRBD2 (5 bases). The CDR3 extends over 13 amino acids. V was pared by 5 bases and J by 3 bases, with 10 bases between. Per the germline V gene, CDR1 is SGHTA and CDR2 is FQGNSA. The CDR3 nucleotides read TGTGCCAGCAGCCCCCGGAGGAAAGAGACCCAGTACTTC. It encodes CASSPRRKETQYF.